These 23 T cell receptor beta chains share one sample of origin, sequenced in a study of Ad26.COV2.S vaccination and SARS-CoV-2 variants. Assay used: immunoSEQ multiplex PCR; TCRdb lists only in-frame clones, some missing. This sample has under 300,000 clones; around 88% occur once, and the top ten carry 2.9%. Treatment in this sample: roughly 19 received Ad26.COV2.S at low or high dose, single or two shots; a few received placebo; per-sample allocation not given. Sample collection was performed on day 63 after the first vaccine or placebo injection. The source material was peripheral blood, sampled in a trial of Ad26.COV2.S vaccine versus placebo. The source of these receptors is a person aged 18-65 years who received the Ad26.COV2.S COVID-19 vaccine or a placebo.

The V call is TRBV18, the J call TRBJ1-1; D is uncertain. The CDR3 has 13 residues. The germline V gene has CDR1 KGHSH and CDR2 LQKENI. The V and J ends lost 11 bases and 1 base respectively, with 14 bases between them. For the CDR3, the DNA is TGTGCCGGAGCCGGTGGGCAGAACACTGAAGCTTTCTTT. Protein: CAGAGGQNTEAFF.

The CDR3: CASSPLGQGGNQPQHF. Here the CDR3 DNA reads TGTGCCAGCTCACCCCTCGGACAGGGAGGAAATCAGCCCCAGCATTTT. The gene calls are TRBV18 and TRBJ1-5; the match to TRBD1 covers 8 bases. CDR3 length equals 16 residues. Germline V gene sequence: CDR1 KGHSH, CDR2 LQKENI. V trimming: 3 bases; J trimming: 4 bases; junction bases outside the gene matches: 8.

This chain joins TRBV19 and TRBJ2-7, with a weak D call TRBD1 (6 bases). CDR3 length: 13 residues. Germline lookup yields CDR1 LNHDA and CDR2 SQIVND (reference sequence). The ends were cut back, 1 base at V and 6 bases at J, with 10 bases in the middle. The CDR3 here is CASSIGAGVEQYF. The CDR3 DNA is TGTGCCAGTAGTATAGGGGCAGGGGTCGAGCAGTACTTC.

This clone was observed a single time. The V gene is TRBV11-2, the J gene TRBJ2-7, with a tentative D call TRBD2 (6 bases). Trimming pared 1 base from V and 6 bases from J, leaving 7 bases between. CDR1 SGHAT and CDR2 FQNNGV come from the germline V gene. This CDR3 region has 12 residues. The CDR3 sequence: CASSLGSGEQYV. In DNA, the CDR3 is TGTGCCAGCAGCTTAGGTAGCGGCGAGCAGTACGTC.

Concerning this clone itself: Germline is not matched at one junction end, which may reflect a read error. The chain employs TRBV30 and TRBJ2-7; the D call may be TRBD1 or TRBD2 (5 bases each). The CDR3 totals 11 residues. Germline CDR1 GTSNPN, CDR2 SVGIG (reference sequence). The CDR3 is CAWSVPGPVIF. In DNA form, the CDR3 reads TGTGCCTGGAGTGTACCGGGACCCGTAATCTTC.

The V gene is TRBV30, the J gene TRBJ2-3, with D possibly matching TRBD1 (5 bases). Trimming removed 5 bases at V and 2 bases at J, with 14 bases between. CDR3 length: 14 residues. CDR1 and CDR2 (germline): GTSNPN, SVGIG (reference sequence). The CDR3 DNA follows: TGTGCCTGGGGACAAGGACCGAACACAGATACGCAGTATTTT. Protein product: CAWGQGPNTDTQYF.

The sample holds a few counts of this clone. V usage is TRBV5-6 and J usage is TRBJ2-1; D is possibly TRBD2 (6 bases). The germline V gene has CDR1 SGHDT and CDR2 YYEEEE. This CDR3 region has 15 residues. The V end lost 4 bases, the J end lost 3 bases, and 14 bases lay between the germline ends. The DNA of the CDR3 is TGTGCCAGCAGCGAAAAGACAGCGGGCTACAATGAGCAGTTCTTC. It translates to CASSEKTAGYNEQFF.

The chain joins TRBV6-5 to TRBJ2-2, with a possible D match to TRBD2 (6 bases). The CDR3 extends over 16 amino acids. Germline V CDR1 and CDR2: MNHEY, SVGAGI. Deletions cut 0 bases from V and 1 base from J, with 9 bases between. The CDR3 protein is CASSYSGTWNTGELFF. CDR3 DNA: TGTGCCAGCAGTTACTCCGGGACTTGGAACACCGGGGAGCTGTTTTTT.

V gene TRBV27 combines with J gene TRBJ2-1, with D hard to call. The CDR3 has 13 amino acids. The V and J ends lost 3 bases and 9 bases respectively, with 12 bases between them. Germline assignment: CDR1 MNHEY and CDR2 SMNVEV (reference sequence). CDR3 sequence (DNA): TGTGCCAGCAGTTTGGTAGGGTCCCCTGAGCAGTTCTTC. Translated, it gives CASSLVGSPEQFF.

The chain links TRBV14 to TRBJ2-4, with D perhaps TRBD1 or TRBD2 (6 bases each). The germline V gene encodes CDR1 SGHDN and CDR2 FVKESK. V was pared by 0 bases and J by 8 bases, with 14 bases between. The CDR3 is 15 residues long. In DNA, the CDR3 is TGTGCCAGCAGCCAAGACCCGGGGGCGGTGGACATTCAGTACTTC. Translated, it gives CASSQDPGAVDIQYF.

The chain joins TRBV7-2 to TRBJ2-3, with 9 bases that match TRBD2. The CDR3 is made up of 15 amino acids. J gave up 11 bases and V 0 bases, and 9 bases lay outside the gene matches. Germline V lookup: CDR1 SGHTA, CDR2 FQGNSA. The DNA for the CDR3 is TGTGCCAGCAGCTTAGCGCTAAGCGGGGGGAGGGGGCAGTATTTT. Protein sequence: CASSLALSGGRGQYF.

The V call is TRBV25-1, the J call TRBJ2-4; D uncertain. Germline CDR1 and CDR2: MGHDK and SYGVNS. Trimming shortened V by 4 bases and J by 0 bases, and 10 bases separated the two germline ends. The CDR3 is 15 residues long. This chain's CDR3 is CASSADGLAKNIQYF. The CDR3 DNA reads as TGTGCCAGCAGTGCGGACGGTCTAGCCAAAAACATTCAGTACTTC.

The V call is TRBV4-3, the J call TRBJ2-5, with 7 bases aligning to TRBD2. CDR3 size: 15 residues. The ends lost 0 bases at V and 5 bases at J; junction bases unmatched: 6. Germline V gene lookup returns CDR1 LGHNA and CDR2 YSLEER. The CDR3 DNA sequence: TGCGCCAGCAGCCAAGATTACAGGCGGGGGGAGACCCAGTACTTC. This codes for CASSQDYRRGETQYF.

The gene calls are TRBV5-6 and TRBJ1-5; 7 bases are a match to TRBD1. The ends lost 0 bases at V and 0 bases at J; junction bases unmatched: 6. This CDR3 is 17 amino acids long. Per germline, CDR1 SGHDT and CDR2 YYEEEE. As DNA, the CDR3 is TGTGCCAGCAGCTTGGGACAGGGCCAATATAGCAATCAGCCCCAGCATTTT. It codes for CASSLGQGQYSNQPQHF. Together with reference TRBV5-6 and TRBJ1-5, the CDR3 gives the full variable domain: DAGVTQSPTHLIKTRGQQVTLRCSPKSGHDTVSWYQQALGQGPQFIFQYYEEEERQRGNFPDRFSGHQFPNYSSELNVNALLLGDSALYLCASSLGQGQYSNQPQHFGDGTRLSIL.

The rearrangement uses TRBV7-2 and TRBJ2-1; 9 positions agree with TRBD2. The CDR3 contains 15 residues. The V gene's germline CDR1 is SGHTA and CDR2 FQGNSA. Trimming took 1 base from V and 6 from J; bases not matched to a gene: 4. DNA for the CDR3: TGTGCCAGCAGCTTAGAAGCGGGGGGCCCCAATGAGCAGTTCTTC. It is translated as CASSLEAGGPNEQFF.

The CDR3 reads CASSQDYRPGGDTQYF. The CDR3 region has the DNA TGTGCCAGCAGCCAAGATTACCGGCCCGGCGGAGATACGCAGTATTTT. V and J are TRBV3-1 (or the pseudogene TRBV3-2) and TRBJ2-3; D remains unclear. Germline CDR1 is LGHDT and CDR2 is YNNKEL (reference sequence). V gave up 0 bases and J gave up 5 bases, with 15 bases separating them. This CDR3 contains 16 residues.

The rearrangement joins TRBV27 to TRBJ1-2, with 8 nucleotides matching TRBD1. CDR3 length: 15 amino acids. Germline CDR1 is MNHEY and CDR2 is SMNVEV (reference sequence). V lost 2 bases and J lost 8; bases outside the gene matches: 10. CDR3 DNA: TGTGCCAGCAGTTTACGGGCAGGGGGCGCGGGGGGCTACACCTTC. Encoded protein: CASSLRAGGAGGYTF.

This chain joins TRBV18 and TRBJ1-1; D may be TRBD1 (5 bases). Germline V gene data show CDR1 as KGHSH and CDR2 as LQKENI. This CDR3 has 14 residues. V was cut by 3 bases and J by 4 bases, with 12 bases left in between. The chain's CDR3 is CASSPQGGSTEAFF. The CDR3 DNA reads TGTGCCAGCTCACCCCAGGGAGGATCCACTGAAGCTTTCTTT.

The rearrangement links TRBV2 to TRBJ2-2, with 7 bases aligning to TRBD2. With 3 bases clipped from V and 1 base from J, the junction kept 5 bases outside the gene matches. The germline V gene has CDR1 SNHLY and CDR2 FYNNEI. CDR3 length: 16 amino acids. CDR3 in DNA: TGTGCCAGCAGTGAGCTAGCGGCTATGAACACCGGGGAGCTGTTTTTT. Its translation is CASSELAAMNTGELFF.

This chain connects TRBV7-2 to TRBJ1-6, with no clear D. Germline V gene data show CDR1 as SGHTA and CDR2 as FQGNSA. V was shortened by 2 bases and J by 7 bases, with 15 bases between the two germline ends. This CDR3 has 16 residues. The CDR3 reads CASSLRVSKGNSPLHF. CDR3 DNA: TGTGCCAGCAGCTTAAGAGTTTCAAAGGGAAATTCACCCCTCCACTTT.

The genes are TRBV7-9 and TRBJ1-5, with D perhaps matching TRBD1 (6 bases). This CDR3 has 16 residues. V was trimmed by 5 bases and J by 1 base, leaving 15 bases between them. The germline CDR1 and CDR2 sequences are SEHNR and FQNEAQ (reference sequence). The CDR3 nucleotides are TGTGCCAGCAGCCCTGCGGGGGCGGGGAGCAATCAGCCCCAGCATTTT. It codes for CASSPAGAGSNQPQHF.

V and J are TRBV5-4 and TRBJ2-1; D remains unclear. Germline lookup yields CDR1 SGHNT and CDR2 YYREEE (reference sequence). Trimming pared 0 bases from V and 7 bases from J, leaving 14 bases between. The CDR3 length is 15 residues. This CDR3 reads CASSLGILRGNEQFF. CDR3 nucleotide sequence: TGTGCCAGCAGCTTGGGGATCCTACGCGGAAATGAGCAGTTCTTC.

The rearrangement joins TRBV13 to TRBJ1-4; D gene unclear. The germline gives CDR1 PRHDT, CDR2 FYEKMQ (reference sequence). The CDR3 totals 15 residues. V was pared by 3 bases and J by 0 bases, with 8 bases between. The CDR3 reads CASSFHRTTNEKLFF. CDR3 in DNA: TGTGCCAGCAGCTTCCACAGAACAACTAATGAAAAACTGTTTTTT.